One sample yielded the 9 T cell receptor beta chains listed below, sequenced in a study of CD8+CD57+ T cells in acquired aplastic anemia (dated by TCRdb to 2017 to 2018). The sequencing machine was an Illumina HiSeq 2000. Profiling of TCR beta VDJ combinations and CDR3 sequences used genomic DNA as the template. TCRdb trimmed public reads at Q25 via fastp, called clones via MiXCR and kept in-frame beta chains. CDR3 protein sequences are deduplicated, and each keeps its most common genes and DNA. The sample table shows approximately 470,000 distinct CDR3 sequences, and around 30% are seen once. Clones ranked in the top ten supply nearly 0.85% of the sample. The patients picked for sequencing were ones in whom flow cytometry had shown an expansion of CD8+CD57+ cells. Sequencing was performed on sorted CD4+, CD8+, or CD8+CD57+ T cells (not recorded which) from PBMCs. The source is a human donor with aplastic anemia.

This clonotype was detected a few times. One end of the junction does not line up with germline, which may come from a read error. The rearrangement joins TRBV19 to TRBJ1-1; TRBD1 might be the D (6 bases). The CDR3 is made up of 14 amino acids. CDR1 is LNHDA and CDR2 is SQIVND in the germline V gene (reference sequence). The CDR3 reads CASSPLRGGTEASF. CDR3 sequence (DNA): TGTGCCAGTAGTCCCCTGAGGGGGGGGACTGAAGCTTCCTTT.

The count of this clonotype is one. The gene calls are TRBV20-1 and TRBJ1-5, with 9 bases lining up with TRBD1. Germline-derived CDR1 and CDR2 are DFQATT and SNEGSKA (reference sequence). The CDR3 runs to 15 residues. The V gene end was trimmed by 3 bases and the J gene end by 6 bases; junction bases not matched to a gene: 9. The CDR3 DNA sequence: TGCAGTGCTAGTCATCGGGGACAGGGTTTTCAGCCCCAGCATTTT. Encoded protein: CSASHRGQGFQPQHF.

This clonotype was observed many times. The chain employs TRBV20-1 and TRBJ2-7; the match to TRBD2 covers 8 bases. CDR1 is DFQATT, CDR2 SNEGSKA, per germline (reference sequence). Trimming removed 2 bases from V and 2 bases from J; junction bases left unmatched: 5. This CDR3 has 14 residues. CDR3 DNA sequence: TGCAGTGCTAGATACATAGCGGGGACCTACGAGCAGTACTTC. Protein product: CSARYIAGTYEQYF.

The chain carries TRBV11-3 and TRBJ2-2; 10 bases map to TRBD2. CDR1 is SGHNT and CDR2 is YENEEA in the germline V gene. V trimming: 0 bases; J trimming: 8 bases; junction bases outside the gene matches: 3. The CDR3 is 15 amino acids. Here the CDR3 reads CASSLDLAGVGELFF. CDR3 nucleotide sequence: TGTGCCAGCAGCTTAGATCTAGCGGGAGTTGGGGAGCTGTTTTTT. The full variable domain, its missing parts supplied by reference TRBV11-3 and TRBJ2-2, is EAGVVQSPRYKIIEKKQPVAFWCNPISGHNTLYWYLQNLGQGPELLIRYENEEAVDDSQLPKDRFSAERLKGVDSTLKIQPAELGDSAVYLCASSLDLAGVGELFFGEGSRLTVL.

The chain uses TRBV6-1 and TRBJ2-3; D may be TRBD1 or TRBD2 (5 bases each). The CDR3 is 13 amino acids. Germline V gene sequence: CDR1 MNHNS, CDR2 SASEGT. V was clipped by 6 bases and J by 8 bases, with 15 bases between them. CDR3 in DNA: TGTGCCAGCAGCTCCGCGGGCAGGGCTACGCAGTATTTT. Translating it yields CASSSAGRATQYF.

This clonotype was seen ten or more times. J is TRBJ2-3 and V is TRBV20-1; D could derive from TRBD1 or TRBD2 (5 bases each). Trimming took 3 bases from V and 4 from J, leaving 14 bases between them. The CDR3 has 14 amino acids. Germline V CDR1 and CDR2: DFQATT, SNEGSKA (reference sequence). Here the CDR3 reads CSARPSLGADTQYF. CDR3 bases: TGCAGTGCTAGGCCTAGCTTAGGGGCAGATACGCAGTATTTT.

In its sample, this clonotype was seen many times. V and J are TRBV20-1 and TRBJ2-7; 8 bases agree with TRBD1. The germline V gene encodes CDR1 DFQATT and CDR2 SNEGSKA (reference sequence). This CDR3 has 14 amino acids. V trimming: 4 bases; J trimming: 3 bases; junction bases outside the gene matches: 8. The CDR3 DNA reads as TGCAGTGCTAAGGGACAGGCGGGGAACTACGAGCAGTACTTC. It is translated as CSAKGQAGNYEQYF.

The rearrangement links TRBV20-1 to TRBJ2-5; D remains unclear. Trimming pared 3 bases from V and 1 base from J, leaving 9 bases between. Per germline, CDR1 DFQATT and CDR2 SNEGSKA (reference sequence). The CDR3 has 13 amino acids. The CDR3 spells CSASAQSQETQYF. The CDR3 DNA reads as TGCAGTGCTAGCGCGCAGAGCCAAGAGACCCAGTACTTC.

Notes on this clonotype: A much larger clone differs from this one at a single base, so this may be a read error. The chain uses TRBV19 and TRBJ1-3, with D uncertain. The CDR3 loop spans 13 amino acids. CDR1 is LNHDA, CDR2 SQIVND, per germline (reference sequence). CDR3 DNA sequence: TGTGCCTCCAAAGGCGGCTATGGAAACACCATACATTTT. Amino acid sequence: CASKGGYGNTIHF.